This TCR beta chain is drawn from a study of blood T cell repertoires in COVID-19. Method: immunoSEQ multiplex PCR; TCRdb's copy keeps in-frame clones and lacks some. Of about 68,000 clones in the sample, around nine tenths are singletons; the top ten hold roughly 3.1%. V lost 5 bases to trimming and J lost 6 bases, with 11 bases between them. Per the germline V gene, CDR1 is MNHEY and CDR2 is SVGAGI. The CDR3 is 13 residues long. The material sequenced was peripheral blood. The V gene is TRBV6-5, the J gene TRBJ2-4; TRBD2 is a possible D gene (5 bases). The receptor comes from a woman in her forties or fifties with COVID-19, enrolled during active disease. The CDR3 loop reads CASSPGGGNIQYF. The DNA for the CDR3 is TGTGCCAGCAGTCCCGGAGGAGGAAACATTCAGTACTTC.